The rows below give T cell receptor beta chains drawn from one sample of a study. TCRdb reanalysed the RT-PCR reads using MiXCR and keeps one entry per CDR3 protein. This table holds about 680,000 distinct CDR3 sequences, 12% to 15% found once. The sample taken for sequencing was memory CD4+ T cells from blood. The receptors stem from a female donor in good health, serving as a healthy control. The CDR3 runs from the conserved cysteine through the conserved F or W. The size entry is marked missing in some rows and otherwise reads once, few, many or a size class.

abundance	j_gene	v_gene	CDR3aa
few	TRBJ1-3	TRBV5-1	CASSSEATDGNTIYF
NA	TRBJ2-1	TRBV15	CATSRDGSSVYNEQFF
NA	TRBJ2-2	TRBV5-1	CASSPYSGNTGELFF
few	TRBJ2-2	TRBV5-1	CASSLTSGRNTGELFF
NA	TRBJ2-3	TRBV7-3	CASSPLAGTDTQYF
few	TRBJ2-1	TRBV7-6	CASSLALLSSYNEQFF
many	TRBJ2-7	TRBV29-1	CSAKDRDPTGEQYF
few	TRBJ2-3	TRBV7-2	CASSFQFRDTQYF
NA	TRBJ2-5	TRBV24-1	CATSEPLAGANQETQYF
NA	TRBJ2-3	TRBV7-2	CASSLDGRQGDTQYF
many	TRBJ2-5	TRBV7-3	CASSPGSGETQYF
many	TRBJ2-1	TRBV7-2	CASSRYNEQFF
few	TRBJ2-3	TRBV7-2	CASSPRTSGGYTQYF
NA	TRBJ2-4	TRBV7-2	CASSLGAPGLAGGPYF
NA	TRBJ2-5	TRBV7-2	CASSFGLAGRETQYF
NA	TRBJ1-4	TRBV5-1	CASSFFGANEKLFF
NA	TRBJ2-7	TRBV2	CASSPPSGRFYEQYF
NA	TRBJ1-1	TRBV6-2/TRBV6-3	CASSWIDRGANTEAFF
many	TRBJ2-7	TRBV20-1	CSANRGSSYEQYF
once	TRBJ2-5	TRBV6-5	CASSQHRKQETQYF
few	TRBJ1-1	TRBV12-5	CASGLGESEAFF
many	TRBJ2-3	TRBV5-1	CASSLVAGGPNTQYF
NA	TRBJ2-5	TRBV20-1	CSASVSGTRILKQETQYF
few	TRBJ2-3	TRBV9	CASSVGADSSTDTQYF
once	TRBJ2-7	TRBV6-1	CASRRGFPYEQYF
many	TRBJ2-7	TRBV6-1	CASSARRGTGSSYEQYF
many	TRBJ2-7	TRBV6-5	CASSYSIPTYEQYF
few	TRBJ1-3	TRBV27	CASGPVNSGNTIYF
NA	TRBJ2-1	TRBV5-6	CASSSTQVTAGFF
few	TRBJ2-2	TRBV4-1	CASSQRTSGKGRGELFF
NA	TRBJ2-7	TRBV20-1	CSARDMYGTDFYEQYF
many	TRBJ2-3	TRBV10-3	CAISPFTDTQYF
many	TRBJ2-7	TRBV15	CATSRDLSYEQYF
many	TRBJ2-1	TRBV5-6	CASSSLRGSSYNEQFF
many	TRBJ2-3	TRBV24-1	CATSDLGRGRREFSTDTQYF
NA	TRBJ2-5	TRBV20-1	CSALTGADIGTQYF
few	TRBJ1-3	TRBV7-2	CASSLDRTVYSGNTIYF
NA	TRBJ2-5	TRBV20-1	CSAQTLGIAGETQYF
NA	TRBJ1-5	TRBV15	CATSRDVNQPQHF
NA	TRBJ1-2	TRBV29-1	CSTGGAQSGYTF
few	TRBJ1-1	TRBV28	CASSNAKGARSEAFF